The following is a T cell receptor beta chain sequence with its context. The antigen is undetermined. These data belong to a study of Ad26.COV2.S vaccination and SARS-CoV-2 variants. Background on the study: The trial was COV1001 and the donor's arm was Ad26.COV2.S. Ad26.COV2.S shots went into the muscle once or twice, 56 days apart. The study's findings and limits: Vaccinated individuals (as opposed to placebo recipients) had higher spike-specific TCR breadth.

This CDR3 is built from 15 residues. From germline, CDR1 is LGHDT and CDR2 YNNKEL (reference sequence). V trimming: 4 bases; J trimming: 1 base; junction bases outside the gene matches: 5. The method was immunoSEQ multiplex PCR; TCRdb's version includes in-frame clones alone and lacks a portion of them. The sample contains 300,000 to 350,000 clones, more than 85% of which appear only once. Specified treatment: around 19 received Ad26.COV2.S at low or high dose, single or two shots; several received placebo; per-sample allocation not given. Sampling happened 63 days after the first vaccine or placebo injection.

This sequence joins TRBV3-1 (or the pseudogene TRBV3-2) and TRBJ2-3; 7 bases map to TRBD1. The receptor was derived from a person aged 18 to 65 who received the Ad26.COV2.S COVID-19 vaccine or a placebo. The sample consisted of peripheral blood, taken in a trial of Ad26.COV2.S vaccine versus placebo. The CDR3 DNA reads TGTGCCAGCAGCCCTCCCGGGACAGGCACAGATACGCAGTATTTT. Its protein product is CASSPPGTGTDTQYF.